The T cell receptor beta chain under discussion was sequenced for a study of Graves' ophthalmopathy and Graves' hyperthyroidism. Study outcomes and limitations: A classifier, a 13-signature model, separated ophthalmopathy from stable hyperthyroidism with nearly 90% sensitivity and approximately 80% specificity. Blood also held most thyroid clonotypes expanded above 0.001 frequency.

Pregnancy or lactation, uncontrolled infections and other autoimmune diseases were grounds for excluding patients. The PBMCs were taken from about 9.7 ml of fresh peripheral blood. Regarding this clonotype: Its antigen is not identified.

Trimming left V 3 bases short and J 1 base short, with 12 bases between. This CDR3 comprises 15 residues. Per germline, CDR1 LNHNV and CDR2 YYDKDF (reference sequence). CDR3 regions of TCR beta were amplified from RNA transcripts. HTBI-primed first-round RT-PCR preceded second-round multiplex PCR. TCRdb re-analysed the multiplex PCR reads in MiXCR, keeping a single row per CDR3 protein. The sample includes about 390,000 distinct CDR3 sequences, approximately 18% of them seen just once. The sequenced sample was peripheral blood. The TCR originated in an adult woman with stable Graves' hyperthyroidism. J is TRBJ2-5 and V is TRBV15; D may match TRBD1 or TRBD2 (5 bases each). CDR3 in DNA: TGTGCCACCAGCAGCTCCCCGGGGCTCCAAGAGACCCAGTACTTC. This sequence encodes CATSSSPGLQETQYF.